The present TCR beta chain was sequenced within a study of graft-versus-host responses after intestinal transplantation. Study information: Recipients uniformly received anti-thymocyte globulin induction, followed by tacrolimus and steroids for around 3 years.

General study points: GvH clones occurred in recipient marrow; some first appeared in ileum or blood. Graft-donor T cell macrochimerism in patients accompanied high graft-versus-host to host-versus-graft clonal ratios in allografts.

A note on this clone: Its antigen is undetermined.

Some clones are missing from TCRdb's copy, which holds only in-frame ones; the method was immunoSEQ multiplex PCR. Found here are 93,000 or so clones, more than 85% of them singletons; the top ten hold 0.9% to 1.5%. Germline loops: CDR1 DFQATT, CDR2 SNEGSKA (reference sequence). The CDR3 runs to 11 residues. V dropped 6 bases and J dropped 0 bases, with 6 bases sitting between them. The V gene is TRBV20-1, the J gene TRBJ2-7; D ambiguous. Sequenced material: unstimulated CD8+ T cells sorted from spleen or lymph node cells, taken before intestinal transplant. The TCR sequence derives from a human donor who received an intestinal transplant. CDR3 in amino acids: CSARSSYEQYF. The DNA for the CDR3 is TGCAGTGCCCGAAGCTCCTACGAGCAGTACTTC.